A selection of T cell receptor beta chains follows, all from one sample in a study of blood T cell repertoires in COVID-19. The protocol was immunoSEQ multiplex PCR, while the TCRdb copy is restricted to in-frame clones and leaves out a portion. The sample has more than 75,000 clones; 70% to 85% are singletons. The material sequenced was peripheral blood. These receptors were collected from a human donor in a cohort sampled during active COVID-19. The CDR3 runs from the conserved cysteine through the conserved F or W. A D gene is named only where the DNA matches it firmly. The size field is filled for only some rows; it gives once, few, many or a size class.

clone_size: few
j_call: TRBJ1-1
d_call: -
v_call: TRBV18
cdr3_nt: TGTGCCAGCTCAAATCACGGGGGGCGGAACACTGAAGCTTTCTTT
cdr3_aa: CASSNHGGRNTEAFF

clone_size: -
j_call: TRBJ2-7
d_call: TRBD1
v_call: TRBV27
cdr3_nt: TGTGCCAGCAGCTACACAGGGACAGGGGCGGGCAAGCAGTACTTC
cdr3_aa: CASSYTGTGAGKQYF

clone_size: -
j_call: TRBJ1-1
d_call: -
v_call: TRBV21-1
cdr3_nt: TGTGCCAGCAGCAACTTAAAGGGGGCGCGGGGCACTGAAGCTTTCTTT
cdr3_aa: CASSNLKGARGTEAFF

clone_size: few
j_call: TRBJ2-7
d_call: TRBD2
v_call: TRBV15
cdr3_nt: TGTGCCACCAGCAGACGGACTAGCGGGGGTCCTGAGCAGTACTTC
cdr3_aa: CATSRRTSGGPEQYF

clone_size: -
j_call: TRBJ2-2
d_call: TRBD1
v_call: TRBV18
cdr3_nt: TGTGCCAGCTCACCGGACAGGGTCACCGGGGAGCTGTTTTTT
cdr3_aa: CASSPDRVTGELFF

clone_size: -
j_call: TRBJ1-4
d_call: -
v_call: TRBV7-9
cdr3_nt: TGTGCCAGCAGCTTAGGGGGCGTGAATGAAAAACTGTTTTTT
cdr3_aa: CASSLGGVNEKLFF

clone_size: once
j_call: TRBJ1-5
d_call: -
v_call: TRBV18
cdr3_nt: TGTGCCAGCTCACCTCCCGCGAATCAGCCCCAGCATTTT
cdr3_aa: CASSPPANQPQHF

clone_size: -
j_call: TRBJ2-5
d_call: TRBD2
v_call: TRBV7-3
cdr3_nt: TGTGCCAGCAGCTCGACTAGCGCCGTAGGAGAGACCCAGTACTTC
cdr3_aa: CASSSTSAVGETQYF

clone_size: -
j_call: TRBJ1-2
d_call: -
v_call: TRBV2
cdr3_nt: TGTGCCAGCAGGCCGGACACATCCCTTAACTATGGCTACACCTTC
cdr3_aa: CASRPDTSLNYGYTF

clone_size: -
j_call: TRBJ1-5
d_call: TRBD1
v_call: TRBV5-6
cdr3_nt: TGTGCCAGCAGCCCAGACAGGGCCCAGCCCCAGCATTTT
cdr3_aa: CASSPDRAQPQHF

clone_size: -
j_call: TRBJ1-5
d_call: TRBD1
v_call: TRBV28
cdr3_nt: TGTGCCAGCAGCCCCGGGACAGGGGGCCATCAGCCCCAGCATTTT
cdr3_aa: CASSPGTGGHQPQHF

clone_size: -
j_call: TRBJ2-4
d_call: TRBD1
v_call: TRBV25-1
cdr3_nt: TGTGCCAGCAGTTATTGGGGACAGGGGAACATTCAGTACTTC
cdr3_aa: CASSYWGQGNIQYF

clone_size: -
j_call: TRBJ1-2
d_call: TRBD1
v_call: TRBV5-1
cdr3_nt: TGCGCCAGCAGCTTCGGGACAGGGATCAACTATGGCTACACCTTC
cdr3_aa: CASSFGTGINYGYTF

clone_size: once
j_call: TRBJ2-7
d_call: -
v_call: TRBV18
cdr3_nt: TGTGCCAGCTCACTAGGAACGGACTACTCCTACGAGCAGTACTTC
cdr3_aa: CASSLGTDYSYEQYF

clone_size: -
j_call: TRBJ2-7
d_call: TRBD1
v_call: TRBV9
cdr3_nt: TGTGCCAGCAGCTCTCATGACAGGGGGCCACTCTACGAGCAGTACTTC
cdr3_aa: CASSSHDRGPLYEQYF

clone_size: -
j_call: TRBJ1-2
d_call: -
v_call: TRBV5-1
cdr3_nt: TGCGCCAGCAGCTTGGAGCGGGACAACTATGGCTACACCTTC
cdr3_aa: CASSLERDNYGYTF

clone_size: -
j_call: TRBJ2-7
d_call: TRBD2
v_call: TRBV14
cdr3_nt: TGTGCCAGCAGTCTCCTTAGCGGGGTGATGTACGAGCAGTACTTC
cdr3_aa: CASSLLSGVMYEQYF

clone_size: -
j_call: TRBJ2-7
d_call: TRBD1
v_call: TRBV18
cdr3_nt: TGTGCCAGCTCCAAACGGGGACAGGGAAACTCCTACGAGCAGTACTTC
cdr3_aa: CASSKRGQGNSYEQYF

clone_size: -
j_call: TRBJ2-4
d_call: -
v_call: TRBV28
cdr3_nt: TGTGCCAGCAGTTTAGGGGACACCGTAGCCAAAAACATTCAGTACTTC
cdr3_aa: CASSLGDTVAKNIQYF

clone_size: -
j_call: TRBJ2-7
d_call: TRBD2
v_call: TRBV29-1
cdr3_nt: TGCAGCGTTGAAGATCCGACTAGCGGGGGAACCTACGAGCAGTACTTC
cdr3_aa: CSVEDPTSGGTYEQYF

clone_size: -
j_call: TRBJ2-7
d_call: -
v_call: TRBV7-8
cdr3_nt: TGTGCCAGCAGCCGGACTGAGCCCTACGAGCAGTACTTC
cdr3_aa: CASSRTEPYEQYF

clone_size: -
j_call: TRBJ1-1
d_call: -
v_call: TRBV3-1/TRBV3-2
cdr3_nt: TGTGCCAGCAGCCACACCTCAGGGGCTGAAGCTTTCTTT
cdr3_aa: CASSHTSGAEAFF

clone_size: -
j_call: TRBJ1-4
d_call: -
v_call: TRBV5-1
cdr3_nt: TGCGCCAGCAGCTTGTACAGAGCTAATGAAAAACTGTTTTTT
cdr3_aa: CASSLYRANEKLFF

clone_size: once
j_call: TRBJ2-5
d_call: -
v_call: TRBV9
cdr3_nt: TGTGCCAGCAGCAAACTCCAGGGGAACTTCCAAGAGACCCAGTACTTC
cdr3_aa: CASSKLQGNFQETQYF

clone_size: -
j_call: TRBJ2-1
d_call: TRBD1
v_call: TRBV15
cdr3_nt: TGTGCCACCAGCGGGATCACAGGGGGCTACAATGAGCAGTTCTTC
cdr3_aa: CATSGITGGYNEQFF

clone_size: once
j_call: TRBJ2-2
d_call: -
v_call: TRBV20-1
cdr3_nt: TGCAGTGCTAGTCCAGGGACGAACACCGGGGAGCTGTTTTTT
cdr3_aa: CSASPGTNTGELFF

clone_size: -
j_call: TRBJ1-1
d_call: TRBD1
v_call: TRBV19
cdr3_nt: TGTGCCAGTAGTACGGCAGGGGGCCGGAACACTGAAGCTTTCTTT
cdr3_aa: CASSTAGGRNTEAFF

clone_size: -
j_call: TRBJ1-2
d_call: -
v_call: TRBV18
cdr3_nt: TGTGCCAGCTCACCGGAGTATGGCTACACCTTC
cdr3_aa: CASSPEYGYTF

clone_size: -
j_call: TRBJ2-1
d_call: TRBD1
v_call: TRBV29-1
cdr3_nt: TGCAGCGTGGGACAGGGTCTGGCCAATGAGCAGTTCTTC
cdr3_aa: CSVGQGLANEQFF

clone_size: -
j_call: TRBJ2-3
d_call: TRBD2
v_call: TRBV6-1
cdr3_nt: TGTGCCAGCAGTGAAGGGGGGGGGTCTACGTACACAGATACGCAGTATTTT
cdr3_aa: CASSEGGGSTYTDTQYF

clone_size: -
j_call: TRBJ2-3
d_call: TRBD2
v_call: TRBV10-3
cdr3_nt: TGTGCCATCAGGAGCGGGGGGGCGGATACGCAGTATTTT
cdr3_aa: CAIRSGGADTQYF

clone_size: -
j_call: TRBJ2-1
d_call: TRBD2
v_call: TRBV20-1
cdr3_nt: TGCAGTGCTAGTATTTTAGCGGGGGGCCCGGAGAATGAGCAGTTCTTC
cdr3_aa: CSASILAGGPENEQFF

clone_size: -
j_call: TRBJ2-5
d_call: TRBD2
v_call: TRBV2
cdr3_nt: TGTGCCAGCAACCCATTCGGGGGGGGCGGTAAGACCCAGTACTTC
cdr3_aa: CASNPFGGGGKTQYF

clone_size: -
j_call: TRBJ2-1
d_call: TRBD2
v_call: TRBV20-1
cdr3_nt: TGCAGTGCTAGTAGACTAGCGGGCCGATACAATGAGCAGTTCTTC
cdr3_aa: CSASRLAGRYNEQFF

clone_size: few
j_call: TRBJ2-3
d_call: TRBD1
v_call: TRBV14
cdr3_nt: TGTGCCAGCAGCCAGTGGGGGACAGACACAGATACGCAGTATTTT
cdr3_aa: CASSQWGTDTDTQYF

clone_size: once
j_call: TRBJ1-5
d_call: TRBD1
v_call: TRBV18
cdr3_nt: TGTGCCAGCTCACCGACAGGGCTTAATCAGCCCCAGCATTTT
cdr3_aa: CASSPTGLNQPQHF

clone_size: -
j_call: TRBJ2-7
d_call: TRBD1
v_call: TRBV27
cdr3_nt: TGTGCCAGCAGTACCCGGACAGGGGTTGGTGAGCAGTACTTC
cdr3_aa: CASSTRTGVGEQYF

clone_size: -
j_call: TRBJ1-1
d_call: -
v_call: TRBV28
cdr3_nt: TGTGCCAGCAGTTTGAGGGGGATCGCGAACACTGAAGCTTTCTTT
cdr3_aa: CASSLRGIANTEAFF

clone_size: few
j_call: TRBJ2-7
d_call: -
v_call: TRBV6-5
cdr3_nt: TGTGCCAGCAGGCCGGGACAAACTTCCTACGAGCAGTACTTC
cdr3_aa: CASRPGQTSYEQYF

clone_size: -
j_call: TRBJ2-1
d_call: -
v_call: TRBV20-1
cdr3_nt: TGCAGTGCTAGTTATGTACTACACAATGAGCAGTTCTTC
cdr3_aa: CSASYVLHNEQFF

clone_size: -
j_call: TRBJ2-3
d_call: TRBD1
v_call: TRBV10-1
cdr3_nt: TGCGCCAGCAGCGAATTGGGACAGGGGAACACAGATACGCAGTATTTT
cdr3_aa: CASSELGQGNTDTQYF

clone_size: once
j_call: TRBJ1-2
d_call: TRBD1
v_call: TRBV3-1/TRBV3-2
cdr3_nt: TGTGCCAGCAGCCGCCTCCCGGGGGACAGGGGGCACAGGGGCTATGGCTACACCTTC
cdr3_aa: CASSRLPGDRGHRGYGYTF

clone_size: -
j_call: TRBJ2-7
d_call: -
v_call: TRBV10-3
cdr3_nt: TGTGCCATCAGCCACACAGGGAGCTACGAGCAGTACTTC
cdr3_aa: CAISHTGSYEQYF

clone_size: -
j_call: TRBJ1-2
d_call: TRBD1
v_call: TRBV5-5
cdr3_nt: TGTGCCAGCAGCTTGGCACAGGGGTTTGGCCACACCTTC
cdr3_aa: CASSLAQGFGHTF

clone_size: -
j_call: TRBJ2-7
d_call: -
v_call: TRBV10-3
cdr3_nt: TGTGCCATCAGTGATCAGGCCTACGAGCAGTACTTC
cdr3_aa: CAISDQAYEQYF

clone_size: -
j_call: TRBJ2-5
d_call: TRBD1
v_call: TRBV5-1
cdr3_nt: TGCGCCAGCAGCAGGGACAGTCGGTCGGAGACCCAGTACTTC
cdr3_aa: CASSRDSRSETQYF

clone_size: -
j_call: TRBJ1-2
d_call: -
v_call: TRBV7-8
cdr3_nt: TGTGCCAGCAGCCCCCTCTATCGGGGTGATGGCTACACCTTC
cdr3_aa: CASSPLYRGDGYTF

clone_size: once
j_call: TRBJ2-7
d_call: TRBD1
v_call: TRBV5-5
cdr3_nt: TGTGCCAGCAGCTTGGGGACAGGGGGCTTCTACGAGCAGTACTTC
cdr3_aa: CASSLGTGGFYEQYF